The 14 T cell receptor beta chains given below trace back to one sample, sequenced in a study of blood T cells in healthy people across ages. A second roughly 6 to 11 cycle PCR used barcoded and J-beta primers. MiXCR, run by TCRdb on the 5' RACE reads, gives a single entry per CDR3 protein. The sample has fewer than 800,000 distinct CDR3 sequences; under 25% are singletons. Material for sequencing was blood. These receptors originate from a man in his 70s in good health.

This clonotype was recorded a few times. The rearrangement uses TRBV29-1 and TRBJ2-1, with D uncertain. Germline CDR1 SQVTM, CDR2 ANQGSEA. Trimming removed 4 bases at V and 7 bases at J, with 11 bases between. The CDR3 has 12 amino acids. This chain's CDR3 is CSVADIQNEQFF. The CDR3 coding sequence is TGCAGCGTTGCAGACATCCAGAATGAGCAGTTCTTC.

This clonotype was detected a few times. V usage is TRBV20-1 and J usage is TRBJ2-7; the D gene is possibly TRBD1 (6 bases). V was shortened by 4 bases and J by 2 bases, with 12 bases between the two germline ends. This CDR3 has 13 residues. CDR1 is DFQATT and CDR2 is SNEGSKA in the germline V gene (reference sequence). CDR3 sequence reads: CSANRDKPYEQYF. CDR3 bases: TGCAGTGCTAACCGGGACAAGCCCTACGAGCAGTACTTC.

The CDR3 reads CAIRPSPESYGYTF. The CDR3 bases are TGTGCCATCAGACCGAGCCCAGAAAGCTATGGCTACACCTTC. The V gene is TRBV10-3, the J gene TRBJ1-2, with D hard to call. The ends were cut back, 6 bases at V and 4 bases at J, with 15 bases in the middle. The CDR3 runs to 14 residues. Germline assignment: CDR1 ENHRY and CDR2 SYGVKD.

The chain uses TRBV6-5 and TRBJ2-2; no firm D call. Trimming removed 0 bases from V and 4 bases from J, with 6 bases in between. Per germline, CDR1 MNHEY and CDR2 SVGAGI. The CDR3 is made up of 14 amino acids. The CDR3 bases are TGTGCCAGCAGTTACTCTGGATCCACCGGGGAGCTGTTTTTT. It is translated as CASSYSGSTGELFF.

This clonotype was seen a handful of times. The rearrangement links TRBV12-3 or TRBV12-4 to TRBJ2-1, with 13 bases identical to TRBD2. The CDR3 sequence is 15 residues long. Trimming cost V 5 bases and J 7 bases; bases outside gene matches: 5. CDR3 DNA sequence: TGTGCCAGCAGTCATACTAGCGGGAGGGTGAATGAGCAGTTCTTC. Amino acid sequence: CASSHTSGRVNEQFF.

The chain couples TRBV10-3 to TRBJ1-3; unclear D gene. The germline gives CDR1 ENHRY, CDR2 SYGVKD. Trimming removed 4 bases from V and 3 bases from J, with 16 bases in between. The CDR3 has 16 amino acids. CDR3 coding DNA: TGTGCCATCAGTGCGGGGTGGCAGAGGAGTGGAAACACCATATATTTT. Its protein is CAISAGWQRSGNTIYF.

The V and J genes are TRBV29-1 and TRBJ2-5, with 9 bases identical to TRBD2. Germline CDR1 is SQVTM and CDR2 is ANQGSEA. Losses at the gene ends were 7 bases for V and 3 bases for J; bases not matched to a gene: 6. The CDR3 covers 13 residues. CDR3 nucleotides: TGCAGCGGGACCGGGACTAGCAAAGAGACCCAGTACTTC. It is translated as CSGTGTSKETQYF. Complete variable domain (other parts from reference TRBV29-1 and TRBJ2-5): SAVISQKPSRDICQRGTSLTIQCQVDSQVTMMFWYRQQPGQSLTLIATANQGSEATYESGFVIDKFPISRPNLTFSTLTVSNMSPEDSSIYLCSGTGTSKETQYFGPGTRLLVL.

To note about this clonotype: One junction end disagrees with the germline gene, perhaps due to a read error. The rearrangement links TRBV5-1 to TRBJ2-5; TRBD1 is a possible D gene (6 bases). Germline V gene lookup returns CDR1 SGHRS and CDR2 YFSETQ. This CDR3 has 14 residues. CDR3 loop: CAGSLGHPQETQYF. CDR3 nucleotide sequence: TGCGCCGGCAGCCTGGGACACCCCCAAGAGACCCAGTACTTC.

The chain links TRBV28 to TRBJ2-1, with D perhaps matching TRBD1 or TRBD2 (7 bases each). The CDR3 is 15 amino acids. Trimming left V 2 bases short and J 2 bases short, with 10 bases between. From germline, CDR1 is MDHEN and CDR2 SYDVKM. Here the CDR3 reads CASSLPGGAYNEQFF. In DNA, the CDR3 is TGTGCCAGCAGTTTACCAGGGGGGGCCTACAATGAGCAGTTCTTC.

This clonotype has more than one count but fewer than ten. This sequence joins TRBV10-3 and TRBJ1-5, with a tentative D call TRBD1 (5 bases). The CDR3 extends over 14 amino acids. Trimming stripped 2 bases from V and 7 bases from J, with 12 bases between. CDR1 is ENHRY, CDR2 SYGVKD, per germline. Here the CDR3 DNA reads TGTGCCATCAGTGAGGTACAGGAAGGGCAGCCCCAGCATTTT. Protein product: CAISEVQEGQPQHF.

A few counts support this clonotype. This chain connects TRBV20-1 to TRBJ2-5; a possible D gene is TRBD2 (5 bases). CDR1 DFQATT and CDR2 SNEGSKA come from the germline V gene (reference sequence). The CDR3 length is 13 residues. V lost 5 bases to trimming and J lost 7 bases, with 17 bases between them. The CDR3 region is CSAASTTQATQYF. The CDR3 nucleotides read TGCAGTGCTGCCTCGACTACTCAGGCGACCCAGTACTTC.

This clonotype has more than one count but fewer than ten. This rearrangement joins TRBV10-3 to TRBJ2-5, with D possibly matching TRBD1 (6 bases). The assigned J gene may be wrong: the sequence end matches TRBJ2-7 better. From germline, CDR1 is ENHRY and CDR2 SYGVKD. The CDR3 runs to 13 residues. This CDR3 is CAISEYQGLEQYF. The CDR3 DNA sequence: TGTGCCATCAGTGAGTACCAGGGGCTCGAGCAGTACTTC.

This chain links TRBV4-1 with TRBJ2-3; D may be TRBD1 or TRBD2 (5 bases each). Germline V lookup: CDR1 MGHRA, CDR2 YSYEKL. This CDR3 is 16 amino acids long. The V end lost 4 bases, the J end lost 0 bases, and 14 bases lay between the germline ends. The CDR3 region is CASSLQGGLSTDTQYF. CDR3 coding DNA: TGCGCCAGCAGCCTCCAGGGCGGGCTGAGCACAGATACGCAGTATTTT.

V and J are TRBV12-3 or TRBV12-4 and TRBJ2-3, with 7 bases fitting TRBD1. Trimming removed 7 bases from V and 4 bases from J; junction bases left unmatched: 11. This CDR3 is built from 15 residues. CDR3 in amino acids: CASTIASTGSDTQYF. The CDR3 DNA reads TGTGCCAGCACCATAGCGTCGACAGGGTCAGATACGCAGTATTTT.